This TCR beta chain was retrieved from a study of shared clonotypes between healthy human individuals. Execution of the assay was at deep level. Repertoires were generated with immunoSEQ multiplex PCR, while TCRdb's copy carries only in-frame clones and drops some. Here the sample spans 550,000 to 850,000 clones, just under 75% being singletons. CDR3 length equals 16 residues. Germline CDR1 reads MDHEN; CDR2 reads SYDVKM. V lost 6 bases to trimming and J lost 2 bases; unmatched junction nucleotides: 9. Donors comprised only Caucasian adults living in Nashville, Tennessee. The source of this sequence is a woman aged 25 to 39 in good health. The chain links TRBV28 to TRBJ1-2; 10 bases align to TRBD1. Sequencing input: memory CD4+ T cells sorted from blood. Subset indicated: CD45RA-negative fraction. CDR3: CASRLPPGQGNYGYTF. The DNA of the CDR3 is TGTGCCAGCAGACTTCCACCGGGACAGGGGAACTATGGCTACACCTTC.